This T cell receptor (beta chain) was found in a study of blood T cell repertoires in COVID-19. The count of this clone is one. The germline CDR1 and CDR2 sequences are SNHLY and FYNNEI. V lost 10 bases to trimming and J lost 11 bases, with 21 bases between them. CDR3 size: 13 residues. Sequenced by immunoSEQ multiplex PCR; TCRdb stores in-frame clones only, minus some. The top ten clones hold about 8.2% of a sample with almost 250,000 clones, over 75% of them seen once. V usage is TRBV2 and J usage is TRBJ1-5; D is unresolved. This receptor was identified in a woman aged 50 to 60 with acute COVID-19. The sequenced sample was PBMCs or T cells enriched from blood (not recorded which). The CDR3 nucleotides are TGTGCCACCAATACCGGGTCCGGTATGGCCCAGCATTTT. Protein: CATNTGSGMAQHF. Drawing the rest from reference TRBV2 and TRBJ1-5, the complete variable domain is EPEVTQTPSHQVTQMGQEVILRCVPISNHLYFYWYRQILGQKVEFLVSFYNNEISEKSEIFDDQFSVERPDGSNFTLKIRSTKLEDSAMYFCATNTGSGMAQHFGDGTRLSIL.